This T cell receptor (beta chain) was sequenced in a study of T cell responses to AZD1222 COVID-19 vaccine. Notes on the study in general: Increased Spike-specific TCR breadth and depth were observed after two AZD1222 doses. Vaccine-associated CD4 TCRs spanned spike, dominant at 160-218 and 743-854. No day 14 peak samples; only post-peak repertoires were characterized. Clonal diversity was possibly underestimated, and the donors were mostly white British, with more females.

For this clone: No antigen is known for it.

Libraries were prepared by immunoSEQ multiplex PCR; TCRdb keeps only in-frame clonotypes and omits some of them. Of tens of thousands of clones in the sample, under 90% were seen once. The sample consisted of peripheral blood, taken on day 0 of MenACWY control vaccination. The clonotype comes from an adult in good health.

The CDR3 DNA sequence: TGTGCCAGCAGTTTTTTTACATCCGGCGGGGAAAGGAAGACCCAGTACTTC. Protein: CASSFFTSGGERKTQYF. This rearrangement joins TRBV27 to TRBJ2-5, with TRBD2 as a possible D gene (6 bases). Trimming stripped 3 bases from V and 6 bases from J, with 23 bases between. CDR3 length: 17 amino acids. The germline gives CDR1 MNHEY, CDR2 SMNVEV (reference sequence).